The 20 T cell receptor beta chains below were found in one sample sequenced in a study of cytomegalovirus exposure and HLA in healthy donors. The PCR ran on 60 Vbeta and 13 Jbeta primers. Repertoires were generated with immunoSEQ multiplex PCR, while TCRdb's copy carries only in-frame clones and drops some. Of 75,000 to 100,000 clones listed, 64% are singletons. Material for sequencing was PBMCs. Receptors originate from a man in his sixties in good health and CMV-seronegative.

The chain has TRBV28 and TRBJ2-1; a possible D gene is TRBD2 (6 bases). CDR1 MDHEN and CDR2 SYDVKM come from the germline V gene. CDR3 length: 15 amino acids. The V and J ends lost 5 bases and 8 bases respectively, with 19 bases between them. CDR3 residues: CASSLSGWGSDEQFF. Written as DNA, the CDR3 is TGTGCCAGCAGTCTAAGCGGGTGGGGTTCGGATGAGCAGTTCTTC.

There are a few counts of this clone. The chain joins TRBV6-5 to TRBJ1-6; perhaps TRBD1 as D (6 bases). The CDR3 sequence is 15 residues long. The V end was cut by 6 bases, the J end by 7 bases, with 16 bases between. Per the germline V gene, CDR1 is MNHEY and CDR2 is SVGAGI. The CDR3, as DNA: TGTGCCAGCAGCCTGACGGGACATTCAAATTCACCCCTCCACTTT. Protein sequence: CASSLTGHSNSPLHF.

The V gene is TRBV9, the J gene TRBJ2-5; 7 bases agree with TRBD2. CDR3 length: 16 residues. V trimming: 3 bases; J trimming: 5 bases; junction bases outside the gene matches: 13. Germline V lookup: CDR1 SGDLS, CDR2 YYNGEE. CDR3 sequence reads: CASSAGTTPNPETQYF. CDR3 coding DNA: TGTGCCAGCAGCGCAGGGACTACCCCGAACCCGGAGACCCAGTACTTC.

This clone was seen only a few times. The V call is TRBV6-1, the J call TRBJ2-5; 7 nucleotides align to TRBD2. V dropped 4 bases and J dropped 4; count of bases not matched to a gene: 6. This CDR3 is built from 14 residues. Germline-derived CDR1 and CDR2 are MNHNS and SASEGT. This CDR3 is CASSGSTGGETQYF. CDR3 in DNA: TGTGCCAGCAGTGGCAGTACGGGGGGAGAGACCCAGTACTTC.

This clone was observed a handful of times. This chain links TRBV6-1 with TRBJ1-2, with D perhaps matching TRBD1 (5 bases). The germline V gene has CDR1 MNHNS and CDR2 SASEGT. The V and J ends lost 7 bases and 0 bases respectively, with 12 bases between them. The CDR3 length is 14 residues. The CDR3 DNA reads TGTGCCAGCACCCGAGCGACAGCTAACTATGGCTACACCTTC. Amino acids: CASTRATANYGYTF.

To note about this clone: Different DNA sequences within this sample yield the same CDR3. The chain is built from TRBV7-9 and TRBJ2-2; unclear D gene. Trimming removed 2 bases from V and 5 bases from J, with 3 bases in between. The CDR3 has 12 residues. The germline V gene has CDR1 SEHNR and CDR2 FQNEAQ (reference sequence). CDR3 loop: CASSLSTGELFF. CDR3 DNA sequence: TGTGCCAGCAGCTTATCTACCGGGGAGCTGTTTTTT.

The chain is built from TRBV28 and TRBJ1-1, with TRBD1 matching over 9 bases. The J segment lost 6 bases and the V segment lost 2 bases, leaving 4 bases of the junction unmatched. Germline assignment: CDR1 MDHEN and CDR2 SYDVKM. CDR3 length: 14 residues. DNA for the CDR3: TGTGCCAGCAGTTTAACAGGGGGCTGGGCTGAAGCTTTCTTT. Translating it yields CASSLTGGWAEAFF.

The chain couples TRBV7-2 to TRBJ1-4; 7 nucleotides agree with TRBD1. The CDR3 is made up of 14 amino acids. The V gene's germline CDR1 is SGHTA and CDR2 FQGNSA. V lost 5 bases, J lost 7 bases, and 7 bases stayed unmatched. The DNA for the CDR3 is TGTGCCAGCAGCCCAGACAGGGCTGGTGAAAAACTGTTTTTT. Translation gives CASSPDRAGEKLFF.

The V gene is TRBV9, the J gene TRBJ2-2; 7 positions agree with TRBD2. CDR1 SGDLS and CDR2 YYNGEE come from the germline V gene. V was clipped by 1 base and J by 5 bases; unmatched bases: 8. The CDR3 is 16 residues long. The CDR3 loop is CASSVRGGRVTGELFF. The CDR3 region has the DNA TGTGCCAGCAGCGTAAGAGGCGGGAGAGTTACCGGGGAGCTGTTTTTT.

This clone has a single count. This CDR3 fails to terminate in the conserved phenylalanine or tryptophan, so it likely reflects a read error. The V gene is TRBV6-5, the J gene TRBJ2-7; tentative D call: TRBD2 (5 bases). CDR3 length: 15 amino acids. The V and J ends lost 0 bases and 1 base respectively, with 10 bases between them. Germline V gene lookup returns CDR1 MNHEY and CDR2 SVGAGI. The CDR3 coding sequence is TGTGCCAGCAGTTACTCACGGGGTCCTTCCTACGAGCAGTACTCC. Residues: CASSYSRGPSYEQYS.

The rearrangement uses TRBV5-1 and TRBJ2-3; 10 nucleotides line up with TRBD2. The CDR3 has 16 amino acids. From germline, CDR1 is SGHRS and CDR2 YFSETQ. The ends lost 7 bases at V and 4 bases at J; junction bases unmatched: 12. CDR3 DNA: TGCGCCAGCGGAAATCTAGCGGGAGTCGGTGCAGATACGCAGTATTTT. This codes for CASGNLAGVGADTQYF.

The chain has TRBV10-2 and TRBJ1-1; unclear D gene. The CDR3 runs 13 residues. V dropped 3 bases and J dropped 4 bases, with 9 bases sitting between them. The germline V gene encodes CDR1 WSHSY and CDR2 SAAADI. CDR3 sequence reads: CASSDGGSTEAFF. The CDR3 nucleotides are TGCGCCAGCAGTGACGGTGGGAGCACTGAAGCTTTCTTT.

The J gene is TRBJ1-2, the V gene TRBV28; D is unresolved. The CDR3 is 14 amino acids. The V end was cut by 4 bases, the J end by 2 bases, with 11 bases between. The germline V gene has CDR1 MDHEN and CDR2 SYDVKM. CDR3 nucleotides: TGTGCCAGCAGTTCCACCGGGAGCAACTATGGCTACACCTTC. Translating gives CASSSTGSNYGYTF.

There are a few counts of this clone. The J gene is TRBJ2-1, the V gene TRBV7-9, with D tentatively TRBD2 (5 bases). The CDR3 extends over 16 amino acids. Germline V gene lookup returns CDR1 SEHNR and CDR2 FQNEAQ (reference sequence). Trimming left V 4 bases short and J 7 bases short, with 20 bases between. This chain's CDR3 is CASSSIMSGFGNEQFF. In DNA form, the CDR3 reads TGTGCCAGCAGCTCGATTATGTCGGGGTTTGGGAATGAGCAGTTCTTC.

This clone counts as medium-sized. J is TRBJ2-7 and V is TRBV2; D is perhaps TRBD1 (5 bases). Germline lookup yields CDR1 SNHLY and CDR2 FYNNEI. The ends were cut back, 5 bases at V and 4 bases at J, with 18 bases in the middle. CDR3 size: 15 residues. Written as DNA, the CDR3 is TGTGCCAGCAGTACGCAGGGTCTATCCTTATACGAGCAGTACTTC. Its translation: CASSTQGLSLYEQYF.

V and J are TRBV18 and TRBJ1-1, with D unclear. The V gene's germline CDR1 is KGHSH and CDR2 LQKENI. V shed 3 bases and J shed 0 bases, with 11 bases lying between them. This CDR3 has 15 amino acids. The CDR3 here is CASSPARNMNTEAFF. CDR3 in DNA: TGTGCCAGCTCACCTGCGAGGAATATGAACACTGAAGCTTTCTTT.

The V gene is TRBV7-9, the J gene TRBJ1-2, with 8 bases matching TRBD1. V shed 4 bases, J shed 6 bases, and the junction held 10 bases outside the gene matches. CDR3 size: 15 residues. In germline, CDR1 is SEHNR, CDR2 FQNEAQ (reference sequence). The CDR3 nucleotides are TGTGCCAGCAGCTCAGGGGACAGGTTAGGGAATGGCTACACCTTC. Translation: CASSSGDRLGNGYTF.

The chain carries TRBV6-1 and TRBJ1-2, with a possible D match to TRBD1 (6 bases). This CDR3 has 16 amino acids. From germline, CDR1 is MNHNS and CDR2 SASEGT. V was clipped by 4 bases and J by 6 bases, with 21 bases between them. The DNA of the CDR3 is TGTGCCAGCAGTGGGACCCCAGGGGCGGGGGGCGATGGCTACACCTTC. The encoded protein is CASSGTPGAGGDGYTF.

This sequence joins TRBV12-5 and TRBJ1-5; D is uncertain. CDR1 and CDR2 (germline): LGHNT, FRNRAP. Between the trimmed V and J ends, which lost 0 bases and 7 bases, there was a span of 13 bases. The length of the CDR3 is 15 residues. CDR3 sequence reads: CASGLVIGEVQPQHF. For the CDR3, the DNA is TGTGCTAGTGGTTTGGTAATCGGGGAAGTACAGCCCCAGCATTTT.

The chain joins TRBV6-7 to TRBJ2-1; the D gene is possibly TRBD1 (6 bases). TRBV6-7 is noted as an ORF with a role that remains uncertain. V was shortened by 6 bases and J by 4 bases, with 10 bases between the two germline ends. The CDR3 covers 13 residues. The CDR3 spells CASRQDSYNEQFF. In DNA form, the CDR3 reads TGTGCCAGCAGACAGGACAGTTACAATGAGCAGTTCTTC.